Each of the 2 T cell receptor beta chains below was sequenced from the same sample in a study of blood T cell repertoires in COVID-19. The protocol was immunoSEQ multiplex PCR, while the TCRdb copy is restricted to in-frame clones and leaves out a portion. The table has around 150,000 clones, roughly 84% seen once. Sequenced material: peripheral blood. These receptors originate from a man aged 30-40 years with COVID-19, enrolled during active disease.

The J gene is TRBJ2-5, the V gene TRBV9, with TRBD2 as a possible D gene (5 bases). The V and J ends lost 3 bases and 7 bases respectively, with 19 bases between them. The CDR3 has 15 residues. The germline V gene encodes CDR1 SGDLS and CDR2 YYNGEE. The CDR3 protein is CASSEGGRGGGTQYF. As DNA, the CDR3 is TGTGCCAGCAGCGAAGGCGGCCGAGGAGGTGGGACCCAGTACTTC.

V and J are TRBV6-5 and TRBJ1-1; D is unclear. Germline loops: CDR1 MNHEY, CDR2 SVGAGI. Trimming shortened V by 6 bases and J by 0 bases, and 8 bases separated the two germline ends. This CDR3 has 13 residues. The CDR3 here is CASRPSVNTEAFF. DNA of the CDR3: TGTGCCAGCAGGCCCAGTGTGAACACTGAAGCTTTCTTT.